The 2 T cell receptor beta chains below were found in one sample sequenced in a study of T cells expressing NK-cell markers. From the 5' RACE reads, TCRdb lists one entry per CDR3 protein and no DNA. The ten most abundant clones cover roughly 5.2% of a sample with a few hundred thousand distinct CDR3 sequences. Sequences were obtained from blood T cells: a sorted CD56 or NKG2C T cell subset, CD4+ or CD8+ T cells, or bulk PBMC T cells (not recorded which). The receptors come from a man aged 18-70 years in good health.

This rearrangement joins TRBV12-3 or TRBV12-4 to TRBJ1-5; TCRdb's D call, TRBD1, is unchecked because there is no DNA. The CDR3 contains 15 residues. The CDR3 sequence: CASSWTGASNQPQHF.

The rearrangement uses TRBV2 and TRBJ2-1; the TRBD1 assignment by TCRdb is unverifiable without DNA. The CDR3 has 15 amino acids. Per the germline V gene, CDR1 is SNHLY and CDR2 is FYNNEI. The CDR3 sequence: CASSELQGHPNEQFF. Supplemented by reference TRBV2 and TRBJ2-1, the full variable domain reads EPEVTQTPSHQVTQMGQEVILRCVPISNHLYFYWYRQILGQKVEFLVSFYNNEISEKSEIFDDQFSVERPDGSNFTLKIRSTKLEDSAMYFCASSELQGHPNEQFFGPGTRLTVL.